A single sample gave rise to the 21 T cell receptor beta chains below, sequenced in a study of blood T cell repertoires in COVID-19. Only in-frame clones appear in the TCRdb table, and some are missing; sequencing was by immunoSEQ multiplex PCR. The sample records 400,000 to 450,000 clones, 70% to 90% being singletons. The source material was peripheral blood. The origin of the receptors is a man younger than 35 with COVID-19, enrolled during active disease.

The V and J genes are TRBV6-5 and TRBJ2-7; TRBD2 matches 8 bases. This CDR3 has 14 residues. Germline assignment: CDR1 MNHEY and CDR2 SVGAGI. V shed 2 bases, J shed 5 bases, and the junction held 5 bases outside the gene matches. CDR3 in DNA: TGTGCCAGCAGTTACCGTCCGGGAGGGAACGAGCAGTACTTC. As protein: CASSYRPGGNEQYF.

The chain joins TRBV7-9 to TRBJ2-6; TRBD1 might be the D (5 bases). This CDR3 contains 15 residues. Germline lookup yields CDR1 SEHNR and CDR2 FQNEAQ (reference sequence). The V and J ends lost 4 bases and 2 bases respectively, with 9 bases between them. CDR3 coding DNA: TGTGCCAGCAGCTCAGGGAACCCTGGGGCCAACGTCCTGACTTTC. It yields the protein CASSSGNPGANVLTF.

V and J are TRBV19 and TRBJ2-2; 7 bases line up with TRBD1. Germline values: CDR1 LNHDA, CDR2 SQIVND (reference sequence). The CDR3 spans 16 residues. J lost 2 bases, V lost 6 bases, and 9 bases had no gene match. This CDR3 reads CASRKGATLNTGELFF. CDR3 coding DNA: TGTGCCAGTAGAAAGGGGGCCACCCTTAACACCGGGGAGCTGTTTTTT.

The genes are TRBV6-1 and TRBJ1-2; 7 nucleotides line up with TRBD1. This CDR3 is 16 amino acids long. CDR1 is MNHNS, CDR2 SASEGT, per germline. V dropped 0 bases and J dropped 5; count of bases not matched to a gene: 9. The CDR3 reads CASSEAHTTGIYGYTF. For the CDR3, the DNA is TGTGCCAGCAGTGAAGCCCATACGACAGGGATTTATGGCTACACCTTC.

The V and J genes are TRBV3-1 (or the pseudogene TRBV3-2) and TRBJ2-7; tentative D call: TRBD2 (6 bases). Germline loops: CDR1 LGHDT, CDR2 YNNKEL (reference sequence). Trimming took off 4 bases at V and 3 bases at J, with 13 bases between the two ends. This CDR3 comprises 14 residues. The CDR3 loop reads CASSRRGSLYEQYF. CDR3 coding DNA: TGTGCCAGCAGCCGGCGGGGCTCTCTCTACGAGCAGTACTTC.

This chain joins TRBV7-2 and TRBJ1-6, with D perhaps matching TRBD1 (5 bases). This CDR3 region has 13 residues. Germline V CDR1 and CDR2: SGHTA, FQGNSA. V was cut by 8 bases and J by 8 bases, with 13 bases left in between. The CDR3 nucleotides are TGTGCCAGCGGCCAGGGCCTTCATTCACCCCTCCACTTT. It encodes CASGQGLHSPLHF.

The chain carries TRBV19 and TRBJ2-1; the D gene is possibly TRBD1 (7 bases). The ends were cut back, 3 bases at V and 6 bases at J, with 15 bases in the middle. CDR3 size: 15 residues. Germline-derived CDR1 and CDR2 are LNHDA and SQIVND (reference sequence). CDR3 bases: TGTGCCAGTAGTATTCCAGGGCAGGGGGGCAATGAGCAGTTCTTC. Amino acid sequence: CASSIPGQGGNEQFF.

This chain links TRBV5-6 with TRBJ2-2; D gene unclear. In germline, CDR1 is SGHDT, CDR2 YYEEEE. The germline V and J ends were trimmed by 0 bases and 1 base, with 4 bases remaining between them. This CDR3 contains 14 residues. The CDR3 sequence is CASSLGRNTGELFF. In nucleotides, the CDR3 is TGTGCCAGCAGCTTGGGTAGGAACACCGGGGAGCTGTTTTTT.

The V gene is TRBV13, the J gene TRBJ2-1; 16 nucleotides agree with TRBD2. Germline CDR1 is PRHDT and CDR2 is FYEKMQ (reference sequence). V lost 4 bases to trimming and J lost 0 bases; unmatched junction nucleotides: 6. This CDR3 region has 19 residues. The CDR3 DNA is TGTGCCAGCAGCTCCGGGACTAGCGGGGGGGTCGTCTCCTACAATGAGCAGTTCTTC. It encodes CASSSGTSGGVVSYNEQFF.

The genes are TRBV19 and TRBJ1-2; TRBD1 aligns across 8 bases. CDR1 LNHDA and CDR2 SQIVND come from the germline V gene (reference sequence). CDR3 length: 15 amino acids. V shed 4 bases and J 5 bases; nucleotides not matched to a gene: 9. The CDR3 spells CASSRDRGDRYGYTF. The CDR3 nucleotides are TGTGCCAGTAGTAGAGACAGGGGAGATCGGTATGGCTACACCTTC.

The rearrangement links TRBV5-1 to TRBJ2-2, with a tentative D call TRBD1 (6 bases). The germline V gene has CDR1 SGHRS and CDR2 YFSETQ. This CDR3 is built from 15 residues. Between the trimmed V and J ends, which lost 7 bases and 4 bases, there was a span of 17 bases. The CDR3 protein is CASSNPQGSTGELFF. In DNA, the CDR3 is TGCGCCAGCTCGAATCCACAGGGTTCCACCGGGGAGCTGTTTTTT.

The V and J genes are TRBV7-8 and TRBJ2-5; 12 bases line up with TRBD2. In germline, CDR1 is SGHVS, CDR2 FQNEAQ. Trimming cost V 7 bases and J 1 base; bases outside gene matches: 7. CDR3 length: 16 residues. As DNA, the CDR3 is TGTGCCAGCACCAGGGGACTAGCGGGTATCCAAGAGACCCAGTACTTC. It yields the protein CASTRGLAGIQETQYF.

The V gene is TRBV3-1 (or the pseudogene TRBV3-2), the J gene TRBJ1-2, with 7 bases matching TRBD1. The CDR3 has 14 residues. Losses at the gene ends were 0 bases for V and 8 bases for J; bases not matched to a gene: 6. Germline CDR1 LGHDT, CDR2 YNNKEL (reference sequence). The CDR3, as DNA: TGTGCCAGCAGCCAAGATGGGACAGTCTTCGGCTACACCTTC. As protein: CASSQDGTVFGYTF.

The J gene is TRBJ2-5, the V gene TRBV9; 8 nucleotides agree with TRBD2. J was trimmed by 3 bases and V by 4 bases; bases with no gene match: 11. The CDR3 runs 16 residues. Germline values: CDR1 SGDLS, CDR2 YYNGEE. The CDR3 DNA reads TGTGCCAGCAGCCCGGGGGGGAGGCTAGCGAAAGAGACCCAGTACTTC. Its protein product is CASSPGGRLAKETQYF.

The count of this clone is one. The chain joins TRBV4-1 to TRBJ2-7; 8 bases match TRBD1. The germline V gene encodes CDR1 MGHRA and CDR2 YSYEKL. The CDR3 extends over 15 amino acids. Trimming at V came to 0 bases and at J to 5 bases, leaving 6 bases not matched to a gene. This chain's CDR3 is CASSQEDRDLHEQYF. The CDR3 coding sequence is TGCGCCAGCAGCCAAGAGGACAGGGATCTCCACGAGCAGTACTTC.

CDR3 sequence reads: CASSSPKQGAPISYEQYF. The DNA for the CDR3 is TGTGCCAGCAGCTCCCCCAAACAGGGGGCCCCGATCTCCTACGAGCAGTACTTC. The chain recombines TRBV7-9 with TRBJ2-7; 9 positions agree with TRBD1. CDR1 is SEHNR and CDR2 is FQNEAQ in the germline V gene (reference sequence). The CDR3 is 18 amino acids. The V and J ends lost 4 bases and 0 bases, in that order; junction bases with no gene match: 13.

The chain has TRBV5-4 and TRBJ2-1; possibly TRBD2 for D (6 bases). Trimming shortened V by 4 bases and J by 5 bases, and 13 bases separated the two germline ends. The CDR3 totals 14 residues. Per the germline V gene, CDR1 is SGHNT and CDR2 is YYREEE (reference sequence). The CDR3 loop reads CASSPVWGDNEQFF. The CDR3 coding sequence is TGTGCCAGCAGCCCTGTTTGGGGGGACAATGAGCAGTTCTTC.

The chain joins TRBV12-3 or TRBV12-4 to TRBJ1-5; D unclear. Trimming removed 4 bases at V and 4 bases at J, with 5 bases between. The CDR3 contains 12 residues. The CDR3 reads CASSYPNQPQHF. CDR3 sequence (DNA): TGTGCCAGCAGTTATCCGAATCAGCCCCAGCATTTT.

The chain recombines TRBV24-1 with TRBJ1-2, with D maybe TRBD1 (5 bases). The CDR3 spans 15 residues. The germline CDR1 and CDR2 sequences are KGHDR and SFDVKD. V dropped 3 bases and J dropped 1 base, with 11 bases sitting between them. Here the CDR3 DNA reads TGTGCCACCAGTGATCCCCAGGGAGGTAACTATGGCTACACCTTC. Translating it yields CATSDPQGGNYGYTF.

V and J are TRBV4-1 and TRBJ2-2; no clear D. In germline, CDR1 is MGHRA, CDR2 YSYEKL. The V gene lost 1 base and the J gene lost 6 bases, with 15 bases spanning the gap. This CDR3 spans 16 amino acids. DNA for the CDR3: TGCGCCAGCAGCCAAGGTCACCCTACTGATCCCGGGGAGCTGTTTTTT. It yields the protein CASSQGHPTDPGELFF.

The rearrangement uses TRBV20-1 and TRBJ2-7; 7 nucleotides match TRBD2. CDR1 DFQATT and CDR2 SNEGSKA come from the germline V gene (reference sequence). Trimming took 3 bases from V and 4 from J; bases not matched to a gene: 9. The length of the CDR3 is 14 residues. This CDR3 is CSASQGGSYYEQYF. CDR3 bases: TGCAGTGCTAGTCAGGGCGGGAGCTATTACGAGCAGTACTTC.